These 8 T cell receptor beta chains share one sample of origin, sequenced in a study of graft-versus-host responses after intestinal transplantation. TCRdb's table, derived via immunoSEQ multiplex PCR, lists solely in-frame clones and lacks some. The table includes approximately 15,000 clones, approximately 33% detected once. The material sequenced was alloreactive CD4+ T cells from a mixed lymphocyte reaction culture, taken before intestinal transplant. Subset given: CFSE-low proliferating T cells sorted from approximately six-day pre-transplant mixed lymphocyte reaction (GvH or HvG direction). The source is a human patient who received an intestinal transplant.

The V gene is TRBV30, the J gene TRBJ1-4, with D perhaps matching TRBD1 (6 bases). Per the germline V gene, CDR1 is GTSNPN and CDR2 is SVGIG (reference sequence). The CDR3 is made up of 13 amino acids. Deletions cut 0 bases from V and 12 bases from J, with 14 bases between. The CDR3 protein is CAWSVQTHRELFF. CDR3 in DNA: TGTGCCTGGAGTGTTCAGACCCACAGGGAACTGTTTTTT.

This clone showed up just a few times. The chain joins TRBV5-6 to TRBJ2-2, with D maybe TRBD2 (6 bases). The V gene lost 1 base and the J gene lost 6 bases, with 13 bases spanning the gap. Germline CDR1 reads SGHDT; CDR2 reads YYEEEE. This CDR3 spans 15 amino acids. The CDR3 DNA reads TGTGCCAGCAGCTTGCGGCCAGGGAGGTCCGGGGAGCTGTTTTTT. It codes for CASSLRPGRSGELFF.

V usage is TRBV25-1 and J usage is TRBJ1-6; D uncertain. The germline V and J ends were trimmed by 11 bases and 0 bases, with 17 bases remaining between them. This CDR3 is built from 16 residues. Germline lookup yields CDR1 MGHDK and CDR2 SYGVNS. The CDR3 reads CAGHQAPSSYNSPLHF. CDR3 coding DNA: TGTGCCGGCCACCAGGCCCCGAGCTCCTATAATTCACCCCTCCACTTT.

Relative to its sample, this clone is medium-sized (0.01 to 0.1%). The chain links TRBV28 to TRBJ2-7; D possibly corresponds to TRBD2 (6 bases). V dropped 10 bases and J dropped 0 bases, with 10 bases sitting between them. The CDR3 sequence is 12 residues long. The germline CDR1 and CDR2 sequences are MDHEN and SYDVKM. The CDR3 DNA reads as TGTGCCACTTCGGGACTCTCCTACGAGCAGTACTTC. Amino acids: CATSGLSYEQYF.

J is TRBJ2-6 and V is TRBV19; D perhaps matches TRBD1 (6 bases). V lost 3 bases and J lost 0, with 12 bases in between. This CDR3 is 17 amino acids long. Germline V gene sequence: CDR1 LNHDA, CDR2 SQIVND (reference sequence). The CDR3 DNA reads as TGTGCCAGTAGTATTCTGGGGGCGACCTCTGGGGCCAACGTCCTGACTTTC. Translated: CASSILGATSGANVLTF.

This clone was counted only a few times. This sequence joins TRBV19 and TRBJ2-1, with D possibly being TRBD2 (6 bases). CDR1 and CDR2 (germline): LNHDA, SQIVND (reference sequence). The CDR3 sequence is 18 residues long. V was trimmed by 3 bases and J by 2 bases, leaving 20 bases between them. The CDR3 protein is CASSIRLKPGLAYNEQFF. The CDR3 DNA is TGTGCCAGTAGTATTCGCCTAAAACCGGGACTGGCCTACAATGAGCAGTTCTTC.

This clone has a handful of counts. The chain joins TRBV12-5 to TRBJ1-4; 10 bases match TRBD1. The trim removed 6 bases at V and 8 bases at J, leaving 9 bases unmatched. This CDR3 contains 15 residues. Germline V gene sequence: CDR1 LGHNT, CDR2 FRNRAP. The CDR3 loop is CASGSHGTGVEKLFF. In nucleotides, the CDR3 is TGTGCTAGTGGCAGCCACGGGACAGGGGTCGAAAAACTGTTTTTT.

The chain recombines TRBV29-1 with TRBJ2-7; 9 bases agree with TRBD1. The J segment lost 0 bases and the V segment lost 6 bases, leaving 3 bases of the junction unmatched. The germline CDR1 and CDR2 sequences are SQVTM and ANQGSEA. This CDR3 has 13 amino acids. In DNA, the CDR3 is TGCAGCGTACAGGGGGCAATCTCCTACGAGCAGTACTTC. Encoded protein: CSVQGAISYEQYF.